This T cell receptor beta chain appears in the sequencing data of a study of T cell responses to AZD1222 COVID-19 vaccine. General observations from the study: Once two AZD1222 doses were given, Spike-specific TCR breadth and depth went up.

V was cut by 4 bases and J by 6 bases, with 6 bases left in between. Germline V gene lookup returns CDR1 SGDLS and CDR2 YYNGEE. The CDR3 length is 11 residues. With respect to this clone: Its antigen remains unidentified.

Generated by immunoSEQ multiplex PCR, the TCRdb table keeps only in-frame clones and is missing some. The sample shows some 150,000 clones, around 90% of them seen only once. This receptor was taken from an adult in good health. J is TRBJ2-3 and V is TRBV9, with D uncertain. This specimen was peripheral blood, taken on day 0 of MenACWY control vaccination. The CDR3 region has the DNA TGTGCCAGCAGCCACGCGGATACGCAGTATTTT. It is translated as CASSHADTQYF.